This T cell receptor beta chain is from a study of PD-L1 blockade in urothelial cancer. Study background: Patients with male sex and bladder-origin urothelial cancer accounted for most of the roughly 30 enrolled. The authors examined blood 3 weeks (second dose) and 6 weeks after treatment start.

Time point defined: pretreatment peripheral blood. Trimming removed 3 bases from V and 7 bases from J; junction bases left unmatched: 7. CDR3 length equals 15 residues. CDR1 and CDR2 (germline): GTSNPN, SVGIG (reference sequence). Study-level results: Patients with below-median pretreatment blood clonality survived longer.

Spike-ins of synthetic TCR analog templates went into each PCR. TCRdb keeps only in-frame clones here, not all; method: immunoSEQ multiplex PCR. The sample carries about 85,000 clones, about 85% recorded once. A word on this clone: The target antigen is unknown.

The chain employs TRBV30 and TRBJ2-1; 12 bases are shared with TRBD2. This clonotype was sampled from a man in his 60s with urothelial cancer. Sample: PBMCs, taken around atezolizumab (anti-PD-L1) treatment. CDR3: CAWSLGLAGTNEQFF. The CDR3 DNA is TGTGCCTGGAGCCTCGGACTAGCGGGAACTAATGAGCAGTTCTTC.